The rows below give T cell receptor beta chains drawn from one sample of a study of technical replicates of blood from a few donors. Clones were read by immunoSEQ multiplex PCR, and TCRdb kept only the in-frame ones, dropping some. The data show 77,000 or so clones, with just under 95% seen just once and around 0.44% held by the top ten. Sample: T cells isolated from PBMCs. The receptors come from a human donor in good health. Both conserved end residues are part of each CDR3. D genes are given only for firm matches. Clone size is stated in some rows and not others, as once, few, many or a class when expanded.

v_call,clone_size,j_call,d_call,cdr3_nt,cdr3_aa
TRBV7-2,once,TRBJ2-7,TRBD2,TGTGCCAGCAGCTTAGTGAGTAGCGGGAGTTACGAGCAGTACTTC,CASSLVSSGSYEQYF
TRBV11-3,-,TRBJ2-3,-,TGTGCCAGCAGCTTGGTCGGGGATACGCAGTATTTT,CASSLVGDTQYF
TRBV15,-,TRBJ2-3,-,TGTGCCACCAGCTGGAATAGGGGGAGCACAGATACGCAGTATTTT,CATSWNRGSTDTQYF
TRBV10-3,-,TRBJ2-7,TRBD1,TGTGCCATCAGTGAGTTAGACAGGGCGGGCTCCTACGAGCAGTACTTC,CAISELDRAGSYEQYF
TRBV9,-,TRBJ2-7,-,TGTGCCAGCAGCGTAGGGGTTAGCGGAAACTACGAGCAGTACTTC,CASSVGVSGNYEQYF
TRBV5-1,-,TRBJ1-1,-,TGCGCCAGCAGCCCGGAGGGGCAGAACACTGAAGCTTTCTTT,CASSPEGQNTEAFF
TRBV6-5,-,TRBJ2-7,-,TGTGCCAGCAGTTACGTTGGTGCCCCAGACGAGCAGTACTTC,CASSYVGAPDEQYF
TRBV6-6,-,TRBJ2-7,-,TGTGCCAGCAGTTCCCCGAACAGGGCAAGCTCCTACGAGCAGTACTTC,CASSSPNRASSYEQYF
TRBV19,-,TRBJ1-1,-,TGTGCCAGTAGTAGTTCCAACAGGGTGGGCGGCACTGAAGCTTTCTTT,CASSSSNRVGGTEAFF
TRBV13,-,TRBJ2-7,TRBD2,TGTGCCAGCAGCCCTGGACTAGCGGGGTATGCCTCCTACGAGCAGTACTTC,CASSPGLAGYASYEQYF
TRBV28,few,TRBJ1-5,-,TGTGCCAGCACCAGCCCTAGCCTCAATCAGCCCCAGCATTTT,CASTSPSLNQPQHF
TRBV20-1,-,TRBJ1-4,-,TGCAGTGCTAGCGGAGATGAAAAACTGTTTTTT,CSASGDEKLFF
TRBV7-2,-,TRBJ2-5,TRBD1,TGTGCCAGCAGGGGTACAGGGGACCAAGAGACCCAGTACTTC,CASRGTGDQETQYF
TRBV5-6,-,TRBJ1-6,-,TGTGCCAGCAGTCAGAATCGGGCCAGGGACTCCTCACCCCTCCACTTT,CASSQNRARDSSPLHF
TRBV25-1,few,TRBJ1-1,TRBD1,TGTGCCAGCAGTGCTCCAGGGGGCACTGAAGCTTTCTTT,CASSAPGGTEAFF
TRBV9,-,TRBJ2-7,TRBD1,TGTGCCAGCAATGAAGCCGGGACAGATTACGAGCAGTACTTC,CASNEAGTDYEQYF
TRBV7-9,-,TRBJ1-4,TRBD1,TGTGCCAGCAGCTCCCTGACAGGGCCGTGGGAAAAACTGTTTTTT,CASSSLTGPWEKLFF
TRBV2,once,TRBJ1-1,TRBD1,TGTGCCAGTCCTGCCGGGGACAGTGATATGAACACTGAAGCTTTCTTT,CASPAGDSDMNTEAFF
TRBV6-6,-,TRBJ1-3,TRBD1,TGTGCCAGCAGTCGGAGCACAGGGGCTGGAAACACCATATATTTT,CASSRSTGAGNTIYF
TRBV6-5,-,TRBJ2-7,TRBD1,TGTGCCAGCAGTTCACCGGGACAGGGATTGGACGAGCAGTACTTC,CASSSPGQGLDEQYF
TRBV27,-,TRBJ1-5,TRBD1,TGTGCCAGCAAGGACAGGAATAAGCCCCAGCATTTT,CASKDRNKPQHF
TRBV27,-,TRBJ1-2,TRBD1,TGTGCCAGCAGCCTCCGGACAGGGGGACATTATGGCTACACCTTC,CASSLRTGGHYGYTF
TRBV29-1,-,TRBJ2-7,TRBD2,TGCAGCGTTTGGGGGGGACTCTACGAGCAGTACTTC,CSVWGGLYEQYF
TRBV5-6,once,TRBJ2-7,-,TGTGCCAGCAGCTTGAGGGGATTAACCTACGAGCAGTACTTC,CASSLRGLTYEQYF